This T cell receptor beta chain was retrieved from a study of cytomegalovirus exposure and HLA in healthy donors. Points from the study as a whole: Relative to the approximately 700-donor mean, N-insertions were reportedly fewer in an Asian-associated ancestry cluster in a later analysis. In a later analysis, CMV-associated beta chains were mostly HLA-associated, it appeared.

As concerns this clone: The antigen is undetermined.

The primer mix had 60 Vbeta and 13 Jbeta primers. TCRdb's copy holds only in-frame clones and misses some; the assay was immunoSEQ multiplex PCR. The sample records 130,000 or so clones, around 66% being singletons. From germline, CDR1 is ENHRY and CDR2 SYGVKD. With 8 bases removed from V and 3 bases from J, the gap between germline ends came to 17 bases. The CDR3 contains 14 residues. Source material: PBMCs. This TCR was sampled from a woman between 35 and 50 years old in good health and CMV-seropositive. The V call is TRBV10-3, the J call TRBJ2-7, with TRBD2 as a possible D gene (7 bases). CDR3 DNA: TGTGCCATCGGAGAGGGGGACTACGGCTACGAGCAGTACTTC. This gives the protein CAIGEGDYGYEQYF.